The clone carrying this T cell receptor beta chain was seen a single time. Its antigen is not known. The data were obtained in a study of neoadjuvant nivolumab and ipilimumab in lung cancer. Study-wide results and limits: Resected-tumor TCR richness correlated positively with pretherapy blood richness. From pretherapy to surgery, tumor richness and clonality rose with dual therapy. TCR receptors were sequenced in few samples.

There are 14 residues in the CDR3. Germline CDR1 and CDR2: MGHDK and SYGVNS. Trimming took 1 base from V and 6 from J, leaving 12 bases between them. Repertoires were generated with immunoSEQ multiplex PCR, while TCRdb's copy carries only in-frame clones and drops some. The sample comprises about 25,000 clones, approximately 78% of which are singletons, and approximately 8.6% rests with the top ten. The sample consisted of tumor tissue, taken after neoadjuvant nivolumab, alone or with ipilimumab, at or shortly before surgery. The sequence came from an adult with non-small cell lung cancer. The chain links TRBV25-1 to TRBJ1-2; D is perhaps TRBD1 (6 bases). As DNA, the CDR3 is TGTGCCAGCAGTGAATGGTCCAGGACAGATGGCTACACCTTC. Translated: CASSEWSRTDGYTF.